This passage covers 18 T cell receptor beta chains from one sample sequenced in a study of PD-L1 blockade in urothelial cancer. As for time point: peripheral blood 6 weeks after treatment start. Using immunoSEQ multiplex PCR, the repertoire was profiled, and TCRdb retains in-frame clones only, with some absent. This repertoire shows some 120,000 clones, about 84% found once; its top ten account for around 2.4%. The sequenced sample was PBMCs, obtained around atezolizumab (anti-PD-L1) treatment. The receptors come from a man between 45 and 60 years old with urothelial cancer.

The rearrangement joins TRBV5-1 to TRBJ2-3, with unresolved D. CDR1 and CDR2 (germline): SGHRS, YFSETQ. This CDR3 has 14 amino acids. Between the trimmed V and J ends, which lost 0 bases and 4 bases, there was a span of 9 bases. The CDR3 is CASSLDRVADTQYF. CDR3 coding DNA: TGCGCCAGCAGCTTGGACCGGGTGGCAGATACGCAGTATTTT. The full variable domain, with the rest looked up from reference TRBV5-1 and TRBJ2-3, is KAGVTQTPRYLIKTRGQQVTLSCSPISGHRSVSWYQQTPGQGLQFLFEYFSETQRNKGNFPGRFSGRQFSNSRSEMNVSTLELGDSALYLCASSLDRVADTQYFGPGTRLTVL.

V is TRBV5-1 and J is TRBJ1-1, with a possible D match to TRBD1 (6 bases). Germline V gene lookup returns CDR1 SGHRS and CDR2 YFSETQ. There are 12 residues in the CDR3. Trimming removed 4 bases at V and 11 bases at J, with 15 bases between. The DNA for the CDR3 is TGCGCCAGCAGCGTACAGGGAAGGCAGGCTTTCTTT. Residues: CASSVQGRQAFF.

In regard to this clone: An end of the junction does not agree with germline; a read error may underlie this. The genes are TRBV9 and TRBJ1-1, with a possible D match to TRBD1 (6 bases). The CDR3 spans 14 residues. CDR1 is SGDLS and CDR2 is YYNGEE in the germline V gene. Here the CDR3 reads CASSARSGGPEAFF. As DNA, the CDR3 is TGTGCCAGCAGCGCCCGGTCCGGGGGGCCTGAGGCTTTCTTT.

CDR3 sequence: CASSAGGTGNYGYTF. The CDR3 DNA is TGTGCCAGCAGTGCCGGAGGCACCGGGAACTATGGCTACACCTTC. The chain has TRBV27 and TRBJ1-2; D is unclear. The CDR3 is 15 amino acids. Germline V CDR1 and CDR2: MNHEY, SMNVEV (reference sequence). V was trimmed by 5 bases and J by 2 bases, leaving 15 bases between them.

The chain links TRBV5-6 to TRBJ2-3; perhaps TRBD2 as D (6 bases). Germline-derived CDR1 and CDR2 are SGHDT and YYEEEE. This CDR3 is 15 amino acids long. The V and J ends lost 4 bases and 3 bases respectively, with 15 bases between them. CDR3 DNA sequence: TGTGCCAGCAGCAGCTTTGGTGCGGGGACAGATACGCAGTATTTT. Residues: CASSSFGAGTDTQYF.

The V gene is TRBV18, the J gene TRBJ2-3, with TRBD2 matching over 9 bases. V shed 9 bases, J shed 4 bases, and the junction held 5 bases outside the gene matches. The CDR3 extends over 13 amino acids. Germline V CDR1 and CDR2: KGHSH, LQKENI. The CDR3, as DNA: TGTGCCAGTGGCGGGAGGGCCGCAGATACGCAGTATTTT. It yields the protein CASGGRAADTQYF.

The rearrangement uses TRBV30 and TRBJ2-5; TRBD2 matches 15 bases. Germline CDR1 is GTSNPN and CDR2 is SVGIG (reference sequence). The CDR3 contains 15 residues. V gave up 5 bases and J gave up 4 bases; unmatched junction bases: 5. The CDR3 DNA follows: TGTGCCTGGGGCTCGGGACTAGCGGGAGGAGAGACCCAGTACTTC. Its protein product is CAWGSGLAGGETQYF.

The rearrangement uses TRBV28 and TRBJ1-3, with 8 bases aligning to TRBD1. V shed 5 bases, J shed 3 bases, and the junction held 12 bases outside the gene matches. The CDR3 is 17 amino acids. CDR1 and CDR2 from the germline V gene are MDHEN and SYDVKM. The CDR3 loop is CASSPTRTGSLGNTIYF. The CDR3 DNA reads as TGTGCCAGCAGTCCAACGAGGACAGGGTCTCTTGGAAACACCATATATTTT. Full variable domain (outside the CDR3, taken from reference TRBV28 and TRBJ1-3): DVKVTQSSRYLVKRTGEKVFLECVQDMDHENMFWYRQDPGLGLRLIYFSYDVKMKEKGDIPEGYSVSREKKERFSLILESASTNQTSMYLCASSPTRTGSLGNTIYFGEGSWLTVV.

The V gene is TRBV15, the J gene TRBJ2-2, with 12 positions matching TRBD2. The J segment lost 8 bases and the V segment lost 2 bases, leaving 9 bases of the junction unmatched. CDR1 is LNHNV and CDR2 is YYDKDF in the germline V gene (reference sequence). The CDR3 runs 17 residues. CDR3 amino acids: CATSRPGLAGPRGELFF. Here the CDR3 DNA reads TGTGCCACCAGCAGACCAGGACTAGCGGGACCCCGAGGGGAGCTGTTTTTT.

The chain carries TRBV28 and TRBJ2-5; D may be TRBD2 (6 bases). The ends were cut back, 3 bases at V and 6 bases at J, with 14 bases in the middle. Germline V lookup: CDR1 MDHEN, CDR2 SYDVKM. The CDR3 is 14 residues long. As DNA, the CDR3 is TGTGCCAGCAGTTTGGCTGGAGGGCCGAAGACCCAGTACTTC. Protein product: CASSLAGGPKTQYF.

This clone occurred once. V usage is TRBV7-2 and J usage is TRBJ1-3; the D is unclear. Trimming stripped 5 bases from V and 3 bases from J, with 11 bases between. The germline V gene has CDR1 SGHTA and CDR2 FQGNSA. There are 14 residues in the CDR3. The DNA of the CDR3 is TGTGCCAGCAGCGACCGAGGGTATGGAAACACCATATATTTT. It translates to CASSDRGYGNTIYF.

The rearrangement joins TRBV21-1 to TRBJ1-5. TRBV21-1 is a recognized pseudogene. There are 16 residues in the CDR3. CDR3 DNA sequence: TGTGCCAGCAGCACATTGAACGGGGTAAGCAATCAGCCCCAGCATTTT. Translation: CASSTLNGVSNQPQHF.

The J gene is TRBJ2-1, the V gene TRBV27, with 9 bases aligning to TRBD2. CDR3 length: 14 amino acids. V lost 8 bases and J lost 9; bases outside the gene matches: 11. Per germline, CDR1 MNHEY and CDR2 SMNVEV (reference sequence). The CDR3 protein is CASQGLASAGEQFF. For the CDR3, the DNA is TGTGCCAGCCAAGGACTAGCGTCGGCGGGTGAGCAGTTCTTC.

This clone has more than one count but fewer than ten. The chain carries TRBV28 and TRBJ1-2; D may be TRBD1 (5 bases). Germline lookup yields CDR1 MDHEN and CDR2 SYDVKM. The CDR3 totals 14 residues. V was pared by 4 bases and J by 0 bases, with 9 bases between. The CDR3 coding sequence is TGTGCCAGCAGTTCCGGGGGATCTAACTATGGCTACACCTTC. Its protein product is CASSSGGSNYGYTF.

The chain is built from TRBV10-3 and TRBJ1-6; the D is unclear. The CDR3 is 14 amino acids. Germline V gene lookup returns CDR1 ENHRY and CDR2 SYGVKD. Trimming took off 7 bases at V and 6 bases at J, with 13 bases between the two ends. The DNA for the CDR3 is TGTGCCATCATGGCGGATTTTGCTAATTCACCCCTCCACTTT. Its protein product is CAIMADFANSPLHF.

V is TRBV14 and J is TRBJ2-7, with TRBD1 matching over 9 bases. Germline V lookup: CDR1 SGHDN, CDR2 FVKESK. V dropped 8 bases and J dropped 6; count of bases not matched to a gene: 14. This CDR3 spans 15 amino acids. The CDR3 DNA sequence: TGTGCCAGCCAACTTTCCGGGACAGGGACCGGCGAGCAGTACTTC. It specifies CASQLSGTGTGEQYF.

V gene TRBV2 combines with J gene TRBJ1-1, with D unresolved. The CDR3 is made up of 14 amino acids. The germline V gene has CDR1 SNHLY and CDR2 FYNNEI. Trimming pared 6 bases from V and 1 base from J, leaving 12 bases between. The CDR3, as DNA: TGTGCCAGCAGCGTCGGACGGGGGAACACTGAAGCTTTCTTT. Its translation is CASSVGRGNTEAFF.

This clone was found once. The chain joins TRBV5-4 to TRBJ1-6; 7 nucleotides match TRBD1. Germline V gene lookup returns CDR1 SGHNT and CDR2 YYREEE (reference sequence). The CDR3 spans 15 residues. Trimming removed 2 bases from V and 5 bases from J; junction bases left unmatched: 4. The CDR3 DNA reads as TGTGCCAGCAGCTTCCGGGACAGAAATAATTCACCCCTCCACTTT. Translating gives CASSFRDRNNSPLHF.